These 16 T cell receptor beta chains came from one sample sequenced in a study of blood T cells in healthy people across ages. Sample-barcoded 5' priming and a J-beta primer mix drove a second PCR of about 6 to 12 cycles. TCRdb reanalysed the 5' RACE reads using MiXCR and keeps one entry per CDR3 protein. The sample carries approximately 810,000 distinct CDR3 sequences, under 35% recorded once. The source material was blood. Every receptor here comes from a woman older than 75 in good health.

This clonotype was counted a few times. The CDR3 loop reads CASSQDGATPGEKLFF. CDR3 bases: TGTGCCAGCAGCCAAGATGGGGCTACCCCGGGAGAAAAACTGTTTTTT. The chain employs TRBV4-2 and TRBJ1-4; TRBD1 might be the D (5 bases). V dropped 0 bases and J dropped 8 bases, with 16 bases sitting between them. Germline CDR1 LGHNA, CDR2 YNFKEQ. This CDR3 has 16 residues.

A few counts support this clonotype. The chain joins TRBV28 to TRBJ2-3; 8 nucleotides match TRBD1. The ends lost 7 bases at V and 0 bases at J; junction bases unmatched: 9. The length of the CDR3 is 16 residues. CDR1 and CDR2 from the germline V gene are MDHEN and SYDVKM. CDR3 bases: TGTGCCAGCACCCCGCCAGGGGGCTTGAGCACAGATACGCAGTATTTT. Translated, it gives CASTPPGGLSTDTQYF.

This clonotype was picked up many times. The chain recombines TRBV6-5 with TRBJ2-7; D may be TRBD2 (5 bases). The V end lost 5 bases, the J end lost 7 bases, and 21 bases lay between the germline ends. The germline gives CDR1 MNHEY, CDR2 SVGAGI. This CDR3 has 15 residues. The CDR3 nucleotides read TGTGCCAGCAGTCCCTCCATAACAGTCCCGGGGGAGCAGTACTTC. Translation gives CASSPSITVPGEQYF.

The chain recombines TRBV30 with TRBJ2-1; 7 nucleotides align to TRBD1. CDR1 GTSNPN and CDR2 SVGIG come from the germline V gene (reference sequence). The V and J ends lost 3 bases and 6 bases, in that order; junction bases with no gene match: 8. This CDR3 has 14 amino acids. The CDR3: CAWRYRDSFNEQFF. CDR3 nucleotide sequence: TGTGCCTGGAGGTATCGGGACAGCTTCAATGAGCAGTTCTTC.

This clonotype occurred a few times. J is TRBJ2-3 and V is TRBV5-1, with TRBD2 as a possible D gene (5 bases). V shed 4 bases and J shed 5 bases, with 17 bases lying between them. Per the germline V gene, CDR1 is SGHRS and CDR2 is YFSETQ. The CDR3 sequence is 15 residues long. This chain's CDR3 is CASSTRPPPGDTQYF. The CDR3 DNA sequence: TGCGCCAGCAGCACTAGGCCCCCTCCCGGAGATACGCAGTATTTT. The whole variable domain, remainder taken from reference TRBV5-1 and TRBJ2-3, is KAGVTQTPRYLIKTRGQQVTLSCSPISGHRSVSWYQQTPGQGLQFLFEYFSETQRNKGNFPGRFSGRQFSNSRSEMNVSTLELGDSALYLCASSTRPPPGDTQYFGPGTRLTVL.

Of note for this clonotype: A much larger clone differs from this one at a single base, so this may be a read error. The chain couples TRBV5-6 to TRBJ2-6, with D possibly matching TRBD1 (6 bases). CDR1 and CDR2 from the germline V gene are SGHDT and YYEEEE. The CDR3 totals 15 residues. Trimming shortened V by 3 bases and J by 0 bases, and 7 bases separated the two germline ends. CDR3 bases: TGTGCCAGCAGCTGGACAGTCTCTGGGGCCAACGTCCTGACTTTC. Its protein is CASSWTVSGANVLTF.

This clonotype was found a few times. The CDR3 coding sequence is TGTGCCAGCAGCCCTAGGACCGAAAAACTGTTTTTT. Translation gives CASSPRTEKLFF. The chain links TRBV6-1 to TRBJ1-4; no clear D gene. This CDR3 has 12 amino acids. V was cut by 6 bases and J by 8 bases, with 10 bases left in between. Germline V CDR1 and CDR2: MNHNS, SASEGT.

This clonotype has more than one count but fewer than ten. Possible read error: a much larger clone is one base away. This chain uses TRBV7-2 with TRBJ2-3; no reliable D call. CDR3 length: 12 amino acids. Looked up from germline, CDR1 is SGHTA and CDR2 is FQGNSA. CDR3 coding DNA: TGTGCCAGCGCTTGGGTTGGAGATGCGCAGTATTTT. Residues: CASAWVGDAQYF.

The chain carries TRBV7-9 and TRBJ1-5; maybe TRBD1 (5 bases). The germline gives CDR1 SEHNR, CDR2 FQNEAQ (reference sequence). This CDR3 comprises 14 residues. Trimming took off 4 bases at V and 1 base at J, with 8 bases between the two ends. The CDR3 region has the DNA TGTGCCAGCAGCTCCTGGGGGAGCAATCAGCCCCAGCATTTT. It specifies CASSSWGSNQPQHF.

This clonotype appeared a few times. The chain links TRBV4-3 to TRBJ1-1; the D is unclear. V gave up 0 bases and J gave up 0 bases, with 8 bases separating them. The length of the CDR3 is 15 residues. CDR1 LGHNA and CDR2 YSLEER come from the germline V gene. The DNA for the CDR3 is TGCGCCAGCAGCCAAGATCAGGCTCTGAACACTGAAGCTTTCTTT. Translating gives CASSQDQALNTEAFF.

The chain links TRBV20-1 to TRBJ1-6, with 7 bases matching TRBD1. CDR3 size: 13 residues. V shed 6 bases, J shed 5 bases, and the junction held 4 bases outside the gene matches. Germline CDR1 DFQATT, CDR2 SNEGSKA (reference sequence). The chain's CDR3 is CSATTGNNSPLHF. As DNA, the CDR3 is TGCAGTGCAACGACAGGGAATAATTCACCCCTCCACTTT.

In regard to this clonotype: This may come from a read error, since a much larger clone is one base off. The chain recombines TRBV6-6 with TRBJ2-1; the D is unclear. Germline V lookup: CDR1 MNHNY, CDR2 SVGAGI (reference sequence). This CDR3 comprises 15 residues. In DNA, the CDR3 is TGTGCCAGCAGTTGGGGTACATCCTCCTACAATGAGCAGGTCTTC. It yields the protein CASSWGTSSYNEQVF.

Ten or more counts support this clonotype. The chain carries TRBV5-6 and TRBJ2-4; 10 bases match TRBD2. Germline loops: CDR1 SGHDT, CDR2 YYEEEE. The V and J ends lost 3 bases and 5 bases, in that order; junction bases with no gene match: 5. The CDR3 length is 15 residues. CDR3 in amino acids: CASSSAGGPQNIQYF. The CDR3 region has the DNA TGTGCCAGCAGCTCAGCGGGGGGGCCGCAAAACATTCAGTACTTC.

The table lists this clonotype with many counts. The V call is TRBV7-2, the J call TRBJ2-7; D not resolved. CDR1 SGHTA and CDR2 FQGNSA come from the germline V gene. The CDR3 is 13 amino acids. Trimming pared 1 base from V and 2 bases from J, leaving 6 bases between. CDR3 protein: CASSLDTAYEQYF. In nucleotides, the CDR3 is TGTGCCAGCAGCTTAGACACAGCCTACGAGCAGTACTTC.

As to this clonotype: A much larger clone differs from this one at a single base, so this may be a read error. The chain combines TRBV20-1 with TRBJ2-1; a weak D match, TRBD2 (5 bases). V lost 3 bases and J lost 7, with 19 bases in between. This CDR3 is built from 15 residues. Germline V gives CDR1 DFQATT, CDR2 SNEGSKA (reference sequence). The chain's CDR3 is CSARAGSEGLNEQFF. The CDR3 nucleotides are TGCAGTGCTAGGGCCGGGTCAGAGGGCCTAAATGAGCAGTTCTTC.

Regarding this clonotype: Just one base apart from a much larger clone, this may be a read error. V usage is TRBV3-1 and J usage is TRBJ1-2, with D possibly being TRBD1 (6 bases). This CDR3 is built from 17 residues. V gave up 4 bases and J gave up 4 bases, with 22 bases separating them. Per the germline V gene, CDR1 is LGHDT and CDR2 is YNNKEL (reference sequence). The CDR3 DNA reads as TGTGCCAGCAGCCCTTTCTTGGACAGACAAAACAGCTATGGCTACACCTTC. It translates to CASSPFLDRQNSYGYTF.